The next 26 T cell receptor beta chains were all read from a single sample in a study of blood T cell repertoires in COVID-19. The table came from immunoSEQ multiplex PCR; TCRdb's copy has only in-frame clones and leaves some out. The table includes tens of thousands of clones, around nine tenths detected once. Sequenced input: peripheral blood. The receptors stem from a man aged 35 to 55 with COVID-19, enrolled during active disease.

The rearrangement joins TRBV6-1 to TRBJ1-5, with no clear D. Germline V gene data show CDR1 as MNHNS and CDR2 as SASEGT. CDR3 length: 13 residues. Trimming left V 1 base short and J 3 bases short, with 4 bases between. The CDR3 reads CASSEVYNQPQHF. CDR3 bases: TGTGCCAGCAGTGAAGTGTACAATCAGCCCCAGCATTTT.

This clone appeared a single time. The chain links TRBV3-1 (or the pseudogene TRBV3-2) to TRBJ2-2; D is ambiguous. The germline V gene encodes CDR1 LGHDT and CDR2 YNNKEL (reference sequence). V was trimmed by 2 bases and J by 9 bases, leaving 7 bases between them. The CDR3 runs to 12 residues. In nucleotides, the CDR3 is TGTGCCAGCAGCCAAACGGAGAGGGAGCTGTTTTTT. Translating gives CASSQTERELFF.

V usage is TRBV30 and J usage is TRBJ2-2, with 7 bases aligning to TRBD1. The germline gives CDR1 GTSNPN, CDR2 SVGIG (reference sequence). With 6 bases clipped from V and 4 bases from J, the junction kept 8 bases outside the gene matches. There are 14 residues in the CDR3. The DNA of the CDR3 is TGTGCCTGTGGAAGGGGGCCGAGCACCGGGGAGCTGTTTTTT. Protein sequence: CACGRGPSTGELFF.

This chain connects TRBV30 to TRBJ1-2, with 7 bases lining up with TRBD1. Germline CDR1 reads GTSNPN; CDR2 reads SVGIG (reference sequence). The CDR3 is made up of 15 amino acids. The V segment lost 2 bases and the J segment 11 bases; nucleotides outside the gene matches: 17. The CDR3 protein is CAWSRGTAILFGYTF. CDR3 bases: TGTGCCTGGAGTAGAGGGACAGCCATACTTTTTGGGTACACCTTC.

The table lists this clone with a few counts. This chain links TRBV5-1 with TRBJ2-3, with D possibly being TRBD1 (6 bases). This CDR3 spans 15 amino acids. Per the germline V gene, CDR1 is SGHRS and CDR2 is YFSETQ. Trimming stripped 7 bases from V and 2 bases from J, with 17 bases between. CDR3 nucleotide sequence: TGCGCCAGCGGCTCACAGGGAGAGAACACAGATACGCAGTATTTT. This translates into CASGSQGENTDTQYF.

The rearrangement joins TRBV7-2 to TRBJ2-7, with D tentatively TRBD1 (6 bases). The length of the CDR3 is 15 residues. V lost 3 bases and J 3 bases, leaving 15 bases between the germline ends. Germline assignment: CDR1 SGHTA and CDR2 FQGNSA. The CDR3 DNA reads TGTGCCAGCAGCTTCACCCTAAGACAGGTCTACGAGCAGTACTTC. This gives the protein CASSFTLRQVYEQYF.

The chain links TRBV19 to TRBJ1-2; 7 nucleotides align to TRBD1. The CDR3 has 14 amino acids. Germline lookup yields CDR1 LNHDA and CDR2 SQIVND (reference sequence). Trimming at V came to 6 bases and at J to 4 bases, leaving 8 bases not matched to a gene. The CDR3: CASRTDRVGYGYTF. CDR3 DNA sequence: TGTGCCAGTAGGACTGACAGGGTTGGCTATGGCTACACCTTC.

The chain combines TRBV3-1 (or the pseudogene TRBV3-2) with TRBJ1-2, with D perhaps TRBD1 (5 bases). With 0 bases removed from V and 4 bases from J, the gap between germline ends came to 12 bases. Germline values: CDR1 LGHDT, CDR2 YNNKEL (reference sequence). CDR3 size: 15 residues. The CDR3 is CASSQDLTGSYGYTF. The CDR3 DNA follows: TGTGCCAGCAGCCAAGATCTAACAGGTTCCTATGGCTACACCTTC.

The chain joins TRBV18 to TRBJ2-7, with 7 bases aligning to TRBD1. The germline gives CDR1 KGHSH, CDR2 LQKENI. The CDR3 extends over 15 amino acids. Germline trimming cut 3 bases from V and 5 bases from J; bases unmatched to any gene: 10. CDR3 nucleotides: TGTGCCAGCTCACCCACCGGGACAGAAGGGAACGAGCAGTACTTC. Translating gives CASSPTGTEGNEQYF.

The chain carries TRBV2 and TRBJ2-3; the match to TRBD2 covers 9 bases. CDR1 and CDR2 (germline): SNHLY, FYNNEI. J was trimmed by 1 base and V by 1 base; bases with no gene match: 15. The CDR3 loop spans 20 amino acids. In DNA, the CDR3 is TGTGCCAGCAGTGAAGGCCGACTAGCGGCTTTTTACCTTCGCACAGATACGCAGTATTTT. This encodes CASSEGRLAAFYLRTDTQYF.

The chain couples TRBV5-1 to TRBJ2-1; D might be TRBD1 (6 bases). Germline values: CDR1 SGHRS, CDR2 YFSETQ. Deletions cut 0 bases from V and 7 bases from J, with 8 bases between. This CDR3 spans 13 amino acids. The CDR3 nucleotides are TGCGCCAGCAGCTTGGACGGACAGAATGAGCAGTTCTTC. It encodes CASSLDGQNEQFF.

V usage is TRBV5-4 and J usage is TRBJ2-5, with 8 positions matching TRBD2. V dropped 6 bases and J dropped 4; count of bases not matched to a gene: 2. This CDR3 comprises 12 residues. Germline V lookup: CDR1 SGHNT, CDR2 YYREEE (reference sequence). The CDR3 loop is CASKAGGETQYF. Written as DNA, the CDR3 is TGTGCCAGCAAGGCGGGGGGAGAGACCCAGTACTTC.

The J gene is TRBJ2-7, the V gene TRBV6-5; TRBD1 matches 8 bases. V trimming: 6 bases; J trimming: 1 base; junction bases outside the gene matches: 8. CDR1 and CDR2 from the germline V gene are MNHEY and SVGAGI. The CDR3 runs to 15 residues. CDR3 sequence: CASRARQGISYEQYF. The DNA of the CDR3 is TGTGCCAGCAGGGCACGACAGGGGATATCCTACGAGCAGTACTTC.

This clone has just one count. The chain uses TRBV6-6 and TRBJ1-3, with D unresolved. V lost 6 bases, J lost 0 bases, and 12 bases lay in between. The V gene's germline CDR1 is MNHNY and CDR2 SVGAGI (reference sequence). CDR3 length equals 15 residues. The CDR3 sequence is CASSPDTISGNTIYF. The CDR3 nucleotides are TGTGCCAGCAGCCCTGACACAATCTCTGGAAACACCATATATTTT.

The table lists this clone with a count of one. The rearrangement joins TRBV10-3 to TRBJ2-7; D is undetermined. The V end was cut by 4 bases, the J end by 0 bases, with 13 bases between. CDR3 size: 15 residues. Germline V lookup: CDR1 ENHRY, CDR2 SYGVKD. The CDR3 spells CAISGYLGTSYEQYF. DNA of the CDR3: TGTGCCATCAGTGGGTATCTGGGCACCTCCTACGAGCAGTACTTC.

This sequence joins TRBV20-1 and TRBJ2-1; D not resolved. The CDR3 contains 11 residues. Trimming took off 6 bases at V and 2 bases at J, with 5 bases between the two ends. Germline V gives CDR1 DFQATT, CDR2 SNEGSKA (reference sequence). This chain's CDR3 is CSAQTYNEQFF. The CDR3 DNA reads TGCAGTGCCCAGACCTACAATGAGCAGTTCTTC.

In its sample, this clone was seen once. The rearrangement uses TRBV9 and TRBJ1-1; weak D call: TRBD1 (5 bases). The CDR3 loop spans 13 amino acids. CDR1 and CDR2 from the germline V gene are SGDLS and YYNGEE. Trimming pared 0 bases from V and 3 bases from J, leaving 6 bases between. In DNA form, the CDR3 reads TGTGCCAGCAGCGTAGTAGGGGACACTGAAGCTTTCTTT. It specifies CASSVVGDTEAFF.

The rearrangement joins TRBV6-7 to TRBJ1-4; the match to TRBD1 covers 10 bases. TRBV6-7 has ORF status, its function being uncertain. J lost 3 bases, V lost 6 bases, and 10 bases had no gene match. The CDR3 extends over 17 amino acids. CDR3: CASRFSRGQGPNEKLFF. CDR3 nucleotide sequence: TGTGCCAGCAGATTTTCCCGGGGACAGGGGCCTAATGAAAAACTGTTTTTT.

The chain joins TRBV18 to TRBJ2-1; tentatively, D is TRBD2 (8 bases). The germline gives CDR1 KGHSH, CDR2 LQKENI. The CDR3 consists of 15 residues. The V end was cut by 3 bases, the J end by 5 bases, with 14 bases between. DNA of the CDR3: TGTGCCAGCTCACCCCGGGAGGGGGCCCACAATGAGCAGTTCTTC. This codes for CASSPREGAHNEQFF.

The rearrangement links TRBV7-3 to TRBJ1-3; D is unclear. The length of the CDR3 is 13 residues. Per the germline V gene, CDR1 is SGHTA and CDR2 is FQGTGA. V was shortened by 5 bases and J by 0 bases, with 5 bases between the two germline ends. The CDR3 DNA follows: TGTGCCAGCAGCCCCAGCTCTGGAAACACCATATATTTT. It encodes CASSPSSGNTIYF.

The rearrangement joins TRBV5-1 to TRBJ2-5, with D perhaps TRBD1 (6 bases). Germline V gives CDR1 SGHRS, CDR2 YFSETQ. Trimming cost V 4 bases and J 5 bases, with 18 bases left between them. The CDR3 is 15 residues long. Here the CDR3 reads CASSLRDTLRETQYF. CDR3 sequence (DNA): TGCGCCAGCAGCCTCCGGGACACCTTGAGGGAGACCCAGTACTTC.

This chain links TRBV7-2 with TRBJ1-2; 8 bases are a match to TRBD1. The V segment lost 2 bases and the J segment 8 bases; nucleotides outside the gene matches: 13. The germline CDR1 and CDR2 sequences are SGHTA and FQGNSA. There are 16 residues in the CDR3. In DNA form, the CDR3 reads TGTGCCAGCAGCTTAAACCCCCTAGACAGGGGTGCCGGCTACACCTTC. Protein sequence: CASSLNPLDRGAGYTF. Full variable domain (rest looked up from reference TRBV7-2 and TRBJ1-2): GAGVSQSPSNKVTEKGKDVELRCDPISGHTALYWYRQSLGQGLEFLIYFQGNSAPDKSGLPSDRFSAERTGGSVSTLTIQRTQQEDSAVYLCASSLNPLDRGAGYTFGSGTRLTVV.

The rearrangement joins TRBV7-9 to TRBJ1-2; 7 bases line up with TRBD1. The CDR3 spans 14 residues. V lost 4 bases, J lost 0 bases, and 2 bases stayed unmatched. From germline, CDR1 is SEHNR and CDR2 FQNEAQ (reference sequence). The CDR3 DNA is TGTGCCAGCAGCTGGGACAGCGCTAACTATGGCTACACCTTC. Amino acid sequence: CASSWDSANYGYTF.

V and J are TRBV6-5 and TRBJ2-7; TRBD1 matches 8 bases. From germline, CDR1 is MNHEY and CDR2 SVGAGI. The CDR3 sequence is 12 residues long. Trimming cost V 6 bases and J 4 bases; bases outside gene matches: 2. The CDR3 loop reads CASSRGLYEQYF. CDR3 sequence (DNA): TGTGCCAGCAGCAGGGGGCTATACGAGCAGTACTTC.

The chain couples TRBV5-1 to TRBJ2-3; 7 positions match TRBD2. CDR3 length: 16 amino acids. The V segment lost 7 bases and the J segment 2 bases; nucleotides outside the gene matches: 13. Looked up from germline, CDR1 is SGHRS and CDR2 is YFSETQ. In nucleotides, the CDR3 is TGCGCCAGCGGCGGTGGGGACTACCCATCCACAGATACGCAGTATTTT. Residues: CASGGGDYPSTDTQYF.

In DNA form, the CDR3 reads TGTGCCTGGAGTACCCAGGGAGGCTACACCTTC. Protein sequence: CAWSTQGGYTF. J is TRBJ1-2 and V is TRBV30; D is perhaps TRBD1 (5 bases). CDR1 GTSNPN and CDR2 SVGIG come from the germline V gene (reference sequence). Trimming stripped 2 bases from V and 8 bases from J, with 9 bases between. The CDR3 runs to 11 residues.